The present TCR beta chain was sequenced within a study of shared clonotypes between healthy human individuals (TCRdb year 2020). Background on the whole study: Three men and a couple of women, aged 18 to 49 years, made up the cohort. For each donor, CD4 naive and CD4 memory were each given three plates, CD8 naive was given two plates, and CD8 memory was given one plate. To estimate repertoire size and how much clonotype sharing occurs between individuals, the study deeply sequenced the blood TCR repertoires of five healthy adults. To increase sequencing depth and limit assay-specific biases, TCR repertoire library preparation and sequencing were carried out by different laboratories using diverse techniques. Between about 0.9 and 10 billion PBMCs per donor were obtained by leukapheresis. On the study overall, not on this receptor specifically: Sampling was restricted to blood, and TCR repertoires in tissues likely differ from the TCR repertoires found in blood. Clonotypes shared by all four sorted-subset donors showed higher generation probabilities than non-shared clonotypes. Incomplete sequencing was indicated by rarefaction of sorted-subset datasets, despite the large sequencing depth. Pairwise subsampling indicated that sequencing depth was expected to affect the degree of clonotype sharing among donors. The small number of donors limited the genetic and exposure-history diversity represented. Naive subsets generally had larger estimated clonotype richness than memory subsets did. Sharing across four donors was observed for about 5% of naive CD4, under 4% of naive CD8, over 2% of memory CD4, and about 0.39% of memory CD8 clonotypes.

Donors were healthy HIV-negative adults with no recently reported acute infections or vaccinations. Only Caucasian adults living in Nashville, Tennessee, USA were represented among the donors. CD8 memory samples consisted of magnetically selected CD45RO+ cells combined with CCR7-negative CD45RA+ effector memory (TemRA) cells. After blood collection by leukapheresis, PBMCs were isolated using Ficoll-Histopaque density gradient centrifugation and then cryopreserved in the vapor phase of liquid nitrogen. Analytical flow cytometry was used to check the purity and quantity of each magnetically sorted T cell population. Genomic DNA was isolated from each sorted fraction and quantified by UV absorbance on a Nanodrop 2000c. This clone was recorded a few times. The antigen it binds to is not known. Per-nucleotide qualities are absent, and no much larger clonotype sits a single base away. Using the deep immunoSEQ assay, multiplex PCR amplified TCR CDR3 regions from genomic DNA. Extracted genomic DNA from each cell subset was spread evenly across all wells of several immunoSEQ 96-well plates, with each plate serving as a replicate. For sorted subsets, around 0.2 ug of genomic DNA, equivalent to 30,000 or so T cell genomes, went into each replicate PCR. Purified libraries were measured with a Qubit 3.0 fluorometer, size-checked on a Bioanalyzer 2100, and measured again with the KAPA Library Quantification kit. A separate single-read 150-cycle Illumina NextSeq 550 flow cell was used to sequence each immunoSEQ 96-well plate. The study's own analysis went as follows. Because only junctional sequences without quality scores were contained in the immunoSEQ output, filtering matching that applied to full-length reads could not be performed. To assign V/J genes and CDR3, sequences were annotated using PyIR, a Python wrapper for IgBLAST v1.9, with IMGT germline references. Reads were filtered out if the reads had weak V/J assignments (E-value above 1e-6), no CDR3, stop codons, out-of-frame junctions, or ambiguous translated residues. V3J clonotypes were defined by identical inferred V gene, J gene, and CDR3 amino acid sequence. Percentage overlap between repertoires was calculated by dividing the number of shared unique clonotypes by the size of the smaller repertoire. Three approaches were used to assess repertoire richness: RTK rarefaction, the Chao1 estimator, and Recon v2.1 estimates of unobserved clonotypes. Generation probabilities were computed with OLGA for all TCRbeta clonotypes obtained by the gDNA method from several donors. In TCRdb, the immuneACCESS table is reduced to in-frame sequences with V and J assigned. These tables do not hold every clone; where another copy was compared, an unresolved V gene accounts for under half, and the others remain unexplained. D and trimming come from the DNA, and the V and J calls and clone size come from that table. The sample table shows 600,000 to 750,000 clones, and 90% are seen once. Of the sample, 34% falls within the top ten clones.

Sequencing input: memory CD8+ T cells from PBMCs. The cell subset or site label corresponds to: CD45RO+ cells pooled with CCR7-negative TemRA cells. This clonotype was obtained from a man aged 18-30 years in good health. Some clones in this sample may be carry-over from other donors' samples.

The CDR3 protein is CASSLGASNQPQHF. In nucleotides, the sequence is TGTGCCAGCAGCTTGGGGGCAAGCAATCAGCCCCAGCATTTT. The V and J genes are TRBV5-8 and TRBJ1-5; no D segment can be confidently identified. The CDR3 covers 14 residues, taking in both the cysteine and the phenylalanine. Only the CDR3 DNA is retained, 42 bases long and in frame from the first base. For CDR1 and CDR2, the germline V gene lists SGHTS and YDEGEE. The V end loses 0 bases and the J end loses 1 base, and a stretch of 5 bases separates them.